Listed here are 21 T cell receptor beta chains from one sample, sequenced in a study of blood T cell repertoires in COVID-19. The protocol was immunoSEQ multiplex PCR, while the TCRdb copy is restricted to in-frame clones and leaves out a portion. This table holds some 80,000 clones, about 79% found once. Sequencing was performed on peripheral blood. The receptors come from a human donor in a cohort sampled during active COVID-19.

This sequence joins TRBV29-1 and TRBJ2-7; 9 nucleotides line up with TRBD1. Germline assignment: CDR1 SQVTM and CDR2 ANQGSEA. V was pared by 7 bases and J by 5 bases, with 6 bases of the junction left unmatched. The CDR3 extends over 12 amino acids. The CDR3 DNA is TGCAGCGCCGCCGGGACAGGGAACGAGCAGTACGTC. Protein product: CSAAGTGNEQYV.

V is TRBV4-1 and J is TRBJ2-1; TRBD2 agrees at 8 bases. Germline CDR1 reads MGHRA; CDR2 reads YSYEKL. The V gene end was trimmed by 6 bases and the J gene end by 6 bases; junction bases not matched to a gene: 10. The CDR3 runs 15 residues. DNA for the CDR3: TGCGCCAGCAGTCCTATCGGGACTAGTGCCAATGAGCAGTTCTTC. Residues: CASSPIGTSANEQFF.

V is TRBV6-5 and J is TRBJ2-2; 7 positions match TRBD1. Germline V gives CDR1 MNHEY, CDR2 SVGAGI. The CDR3 has 14 residues. V lost 8 bases to trimming and J lost 5 bases; unmatched junction nucleotides: 8. The CDR3 reads CASVRGPETGELFF. The DNA of the CDR3 is TGTGCCAGCGTGAGGGGGCCTGAAACCGGGGAGCTGTTTTTT.

J is TRBJ2-6 and V is TRBV28, with 13 bases identical to TRBD2. Trimming took 7 bases from V and 2 from J; bases not matched to a gene: 8. Germline CDR1 is MDHEN and CDR2 is SYDVKM. The CDR3 contains 18 residues. Here the CDR3 DNA reads TGTGCCAGCACCCGGACTAGCGGGAGATTCACTGGGGCCAACGTCCTGACTTTC. It is translated as CASTRTSGRFTGANVLTF.

The chain uses TRBV18 and TRBJ1-5; D perhaps matches TRBD1 (5 bases). The CDR3 runs 16 residues. Germline loops: CDR1 KGHSH, CDR2 LQKENI. V was trimmed by 6 bases and J by 0 bases, leaving 15 bases between them. The CDR3: CASSRNRGTSNQPQHF. Written as DNA, the CDR3 is TGTGCCAGCTCCCGAAATCGGGGGACTAGCAATCAGCCCCAGCATTTT.

This clone was found once. The V and J genes are TRBV2 and TRBJ2-1; D is perhaps TRBD2 (6 bases). This CDR3 has 15 amino acids. The germline V gene has CDR1 SNHLY and CDR2 FYNNEI. The V and J ends lost 4 bases and 0 bases respectively, with 10 bases between them. In DNA, the CDR3 is TGTGCCAGCAGTGGCGGACTAAGCTCCTACAATGAGCAGTTCTTC. Translated, it gives CASSGGLSSYNEQFF.

This sequence joins TRBV6-4 and TRBJ2-1; 11 bases map to TRBD2. After removal of 2 bases from V and 5 bases from J, the junction contained 2 bases not matched to a gene. Germline assignment: CDR1 MRHNA and CDR2 SNTAGT. CDR3 length: 15 amino acids. The CDR3 loop is CASSDRLAGHNEQFF. The CDR3 coding sequence is TGTGCCAGCAGTGACCGACTAGCGGGGCACAATGAGCAGTTCTTC.

Remarks on this clone: The same CDR3 is also encoded by other DNA sequences in this sample. The chain links TRBV5-1 to TRBJ1-1, with unresolved D. Germline lookup yields CDR1 SGHRS and CDR2 YFSETQ. V lost 1 base and J 4 bases, leaving 5 bases between the germline ends. CDR3 length equals 12 residues. CDR3 sequence (DNA): TGCGCCAGCAGCTTGCCCAGCACTGAAGCTTTCTTT. Translating it yields CASSLPSTEAFF.

The V call is TRBV11-3, the J call TRBJ2-3; 8 bases map to TRBD2. In germline, CDR1 is SGHNT, CDR2 YENEEA. J gave up 3 bases and V 5 bases, and 10 bases lay outside the gene matches. This CDR3 contains 16 residues. CDR3 amino acids: CASSRAGASGTDTQYF. DNA for the CDR3: TGTGCCAGCAGCCGAGCCGGGGCTAGCGGGACAGATACGCAGTATTTT.

The chain employs TRBV7-8 and TRBJ2-5; D ambiguous. CDR1 and CDR2 (germline): SGHVS, FQNEAQ. The V end lost 7 bases, the J end lost 7 bases, and 19 bases lay between the germline ends. The CDR3 is 14 amino acids. This CDR3 reads CASIFDTQYGTQYF. The DNA of the CDR3 is TGTGCCAGCATCTTCGATACTCAATACGGGACCCAGTACTTC. Filled out from reference TRBV7-8 and TRBJ2-5, the complete variable domain reads GAGVSQSPRYKVAKRGQDVALRCDPISGHVSLFWYQQALGQGPEFLTYFQNEAQLDKSGLPSDRFFAERPEGSVSTLKIQRTQQEDSAVYLCASIFDTQYGTQYFGPGTRLLVL.

The chain has TRBV10-3 and TRBJ1-1, with 9 bases lining up with TRBD1. The V gene end was trimmed by 2 bases and the J gene end by 0 bases; junction bases not matched to a gene: 4. Germline V gene sequence: CDR1 ENHRY, CDR2 SYGVKD. The CDR3 extends over 16 amino acids. The CDR3 loop is CAISEDRQGVNTEAFF. The CDR3 bases are TGTGCCATCAGTGAGGACAGACAGGGGGTGAACACTGAAGCTTTCTTT.

This chain uses TRBV19 with TRBJ2-1, with TRBD1 identical over 8 bases. V was pared by 5 bases and J by 6 bases, with 6 bases of the junction left unmatched. Germline CDR1 reads LNHDA; CDR2 reads SQIVND (reference sequence). The length of the CDR3 is 14 residues. In DNA, the CDR3 is TGTGCCAGTAGTGAACAGGGGGTTAGCAATGAGCAGTTCTTC. It translates to CASSEQGVSNEQFF.

This clone is a singleton in its sample. V is TRBV7-7 and J is TRBJ2-7, with 14 bases that match TRBD2. The germline V gene encodes CDR1 SSHAT and CDR2 FNYEAQ (reference sequence). The CDR3 contains 19 residues. Trimming cost V 4 bases and J 6 bases; bases outside gene matches: 17. The CDR3 nucleotides read TGTGCCAGCAGCTACAGGTTAGGACTAGCGGGAGGCCAGGTTAGCGAGCAGTACGTC. Residues: CASSYRLGLAGGQVSEQYV.

This clone has at least ten counts. CDR3 in amino acids: CASSSEGSQPQHF. CDR3 sequence (DNA): TGTGCCAGCAGCTCGGAGGGAAGTCAGCCCCAGCATTTT. The J gene is TRBJ1-5, the V gene TRBV7-9, with unresolved D. V shed 4 bases and J shed 6 bases, with 10 bases lying between them. Germline CDR1 and CDR2: SEHNR and FQNEAQ (reference sequence). The CDR3 runs 13 residues.

This clone has just a few counts. CDR3 in DNA: TGTGCCACGACTGGGGGGTTTGGCAATCAGCCCCAGCATTTT. The encoded protein is CATTGGFGNQPQHF. V usage is TRBV6-6 and J usage is TRBJ1-5, with a possible D match to TRBD1 (5 bases). Trimming removed 10 bases at V and 2 bases at J, with 15 bases between. CDR1 and CDR2 (germline): MNHNY, SVGAGI (reference sequence). The CDR3 has 14 residues.

The chain recombines TRBV27 with TRBJ1-2, with TRBD1 identical over 12 bases. CDR1 and CDR2 from the germline V gene are MNHEY and SMNVEV (reference sequence). V lost 4 bases and J lost 8; bases outside the gene matches: 11. CDR3 size: 16 residues. In DNA form, the CDR3 reads TGTGCCAGCAGTTCGATCGGGACAGGGGGCGCCTACGGCTACACCTTC. As protein: CASSSIGTGGAYGYTF.

This chain uses TRBV6-2 or TRBV6-3 with TRBJ1-5, with D uncertain. From germline, CDR1 is MNHEY and CDR2 SVGEGT. Trimming shortened V by 4 bases and J by 3 bases, and 10 bases separated the two germline ends. The CDR3 consists of 14 residues. This CDR3 reads CASSSQGLNQPQHF. The CDR3 DNA sequence: TGTGCCAGCAGTTCCCAAGGACTCAATCAGCCCCAGCATTTT.

In its sample, this clone was seen once. The gene calls are TRBV27 and TRBJ1-2, with 8 bases aligning to TRBD1. The CDR3 length is 14 residues. After removal of 5 bases from V and 7 bases from J, the junction contained 9 bases not matched to a gene. Germline CDR1 MNHEY, CDR2 SMNVEV (reference sequence). The DNA of the CDR3 is TGTGCCAGCAGTCCTCGACAGGGGTTAGGTGGCTACACCTTC. It is translated as CASSPRQGLGGYTF.

The V and J genes are TRBV11-1 and TRBJ2-3, with D unclear. CDR3 size: 13 residues. V shed 4 bases and J shed 4 bases, with 9 bases lying between them. Germline CDR1 SGHAT, CDR2 FQDESV (reference sequence). The DNA of the CDR3 is TGTGCCAGCAGCTCCTCCCGCGCAGATACGCAGTATTTT. It yields the protein CASSSSRADTQYF. Drawing the rest from reference TRBV11-1 and TRBJ2-3, the complete variable domain is EAEVAQSPRYKITEKSQAVAFWCDPISGHATLYWYRQILGQGPELLVQFQDESVVDDSQLPKDRFSAERLKGVDSTLKIQPAELGDSAMYLCASSSSRADTQYFGPGTRLTVL.

The rearrangement links TRBV7-8 to TRBJ1-1; D is perhaps TRBD1 (5 bases). V was trimmed by 4 bases and J by 0 bases, leaving 12 bases between them. The CDR3 sequence is 15 residues long. Germline loops: CDR1 SGHVS, CDR2 FQNEAQ. The CDR3 DNA is TGTGCCAGCAGCTCACAGGTTACCATGAACACTGAAGCTTTCTTT. Translating it yields CASSSQVTMNTEAFF.

The sample holds one count of this clone. J is TRBJ2-7 and V is TRBV6-5; D might be TRBD1 (5 bases). CDR1 and CDR2 from the germline V gene are MNHEY and SVGAGI. This CDR3 is 16 amino acids long. V dropped 2 bases and J dropped 2 bases, with 16 bases sitting between them. This CDR3 is CASSYLRLRGPYEQYF. The CDR3, as DNA: TGTGCCAGCAGTTACCTTCGACTTAGGGGTCCCTACGAGCAGTACTTC.